This T cell receptor (beta chain) was found in a study of T cell responses to AZD1222 COVID-19 vaccine. The CDR3 is 14 amino acids. V was trimmed by 1 base and J by 6 bases, leaving 9 bases between them. CDR1 is SGHTA and CDR2 is FQGNSA in the germline V gene. Only in-frame clones appear in the TCRdb table, and some are missing; sequencing was by immunoSEQ multiplex PCR. The table includes under 200,000 clones, approximately 90% detected once. The chain links TRBV7-2 to TRBJ2-2; tentatively, D is TRBD1 (5 bases). This specimen consisted of peripheral blood, obtained on day 0 of AZD1222 vaccination. This TCR derives from an adult in good health. CDR3 sequence reads: CASSLESGSGELFF. The CDR3 DNA reads TGTGCCAGCAGCTTAGAATCAGGGTCCGGGGAGCTGTTTTTT.